Listed below are T cell receptor beta chains from one sample, sequenced in a study of shared clonotypes between healthy human individuals. Here immunoSEQ multiplex PCR was the method, and the copy in TCRdb shows in-frame clones only, minus some. The sample lists around 2,000,000 clones, about 95% seen once, with 1% to 1.3% in the top ten. The sample taken for sequencing was naive CD8+ T cells sorted from blood. The receptors were gathered from a man between 18 and 35 years old in good health. The CDR3 runs from the conserved cysteine through the conserved F or W. The D gene is left open where the match is weak. For some rows the clone size is stated as once, few or many, or as a class when expanded; others skip it.

V gene	D gene	J gene	clone size	CDR3 DNA	CDR3 protein
TRBV5-4	-	TRBJ2-2	-	TGTGCCAGCAGCTCCGACACCGGGGAGCTGTTTTTT	CASSSDTGELFF
TRBV7-9	-	TRBJ2-5	-	TGTGCCAGCAGCTTAGTACTAGTAGAAGAGACCCAGTACTTC	CASSLVLVEETQYF
TRBV23-1	TRBD1	TRBJ1-5	-	TGCGCCAGCAGCCCAGGACAGGGAAAGCCCCAGCATTTT	CASSPGQGKPQHF
TRBV7-2	TRBD2	TRBJ2-1	-	TGTGCCAGCACCGCATCGACTAGCGGGGGGGCTCATGAGCAGTTCTTC	CASTASTSGGAHEQFF
TRBV27	-	TRBJ1-2	-	TGTGCCAGCAGTTTACTTGGGGAATCCACCACTAACTATGGCTACACCTTC	CASSLLGESTTNYGYTF
TRBV4-3	-	TRBJ2-1	once	TGCGCCAGCAGCCAAGATATTCCCGGGAGCTCCTACAATGAGCAGTTCTTC	CASSQDIPGSSYNEQFF
TRBV27	TRBD2	TRBJ2-3	-	TGTGCCAGCAGTCTGGGACTAGCGGGGGGGAACACAGATACGCAGTATTTT	CASSLGLAGGNTDTQYF
TRBV6-1	-	TRBJ2-1	-	TGTGCCAGCAGTGTCGGATACAATGAGCAGTTCTTC	CASSVGYNEQFF
TRBV21-1	-	TRBJ2-7	-	TGTGCCAGCAGTATACAGGTTCTAAGATGGGAGCAGTACTTC	CASSIQVLRWEQYF
TRBV27	-	TRBJ1-1	-	TGTGCCAGCAGTTTATTAGGTGGAGCTGAAGCTTTCTTT	CASSLLGGAEAFF
TRBV4-1	TRBD1	TRBJ1-1	-	TGCGCCAGCAGCCGCCCCTCAATACAGGGGGCTGGTACTGAAGCTTTCTTT	CASSRPSIQGAGTEAFF
TRBV11-2	-	TRBJ1-2	-	TGTGCCAGCAGCCCTGGGGGGACGGACTATGGCTACACCTTC	CASSPGGTDYGYTF
TRBV4-1	TRBD2	TRBJ2-5	-	TGCGCCAGCAGCCACTTACTAGCGAACCAAGAGACCCAGTACTTC	CASSHLLANQETQYF
TRBV27	TRBD1	TRBJ2-7	-	TGTGCCATCAGGGGGACAGGCGCCTACGAGCAGTACTTC	CAIRGTGAYEQYF
TRBV10-3	-	TRBJ2-7	-	TGTGCCATCAGTGACCCCTTAGGGCCCTACGAGCAGTACTTC	CAISDPLGPYEQYF
TRBV9	TRBD1	TRBJ1-1	-	TGTGCCAGCAGCCTAACAGGGGGCACTGAAGCTTTCTTT	CASSLTGGTEAFF
TRBV13	-	TRBJ2-2	-	TGTGCCAGCAGCTTAGGGGCATCCGGGAACACCGGGGAGCTGTTTTTT	CASSLGASGNTGELFF
TRBV11-2	-	TRBJ2-1	-	TGTGCCAGCAGCTTATGGCGGGGCCCCACCTACAATGAGCAGTTCTTC	CASSLWRGPTYNEQFF
TRBV6-5	-	TRBJ2-1	once	TGTGCCAGCAGTTACTCGAAGCGGAACAATGAGCAGTTCTTC	CASSYSKRNNEQFF
TRBV30	-	TRBJ1-6	-	TGTGCCTTGGGGACGGAGAACTATAATTCACCCCTCCACTTT	CALGTENYNSPLHF
TRBV6-5	-	TRBJ1-4	-	TGTGCCAGCAGTTACTCTCAGGGAGGGGAACTGTTTTTT	CASSYSQGGELFF
TRBV11-2	TRBD2	TRBJ2-7	-	TGTGCCAGCAGCTTAGAGGCTAGCGGGTGGTTCGGCGAGCAGTACTTC	CASSLEASGWFGEQYF
TRBV27	-	TRBJ2-1	-	TGTGCCAGCAGTTCCCGCACCAATGAGCAGTTCTTC	CASSSRTNEQFF
TRBV27	TRBD2	TRBJ2-3	-	TGTGCCAGCAGTTTAAGGGAGGGGTATACGCAGTATTTT	CASSLREGYTQYF
TRBV15	TRBD1	TRBJ2-7	-	TGTGCCACCCGGACAGGGGACTCCTACGAGCAGTACTTC	CATRTGDSYEQYF
TRBV28	TRBD1	TRBJ1-5	-	TGTGCCAGCACCACACAGGGGGCTCCTCATCAGCCCCAGCATTTT	CASTTQGAPHQPQHF
TRBV27	-	TRBJ2-1	once	TGTGCCAGCAGTTTATTAGGGGTTAGCTCCTACAATGAGCAGTTCTTC	CASSLLGVSSYNEQFF
TRBV19	-	TRBJ2-7	-	TGTGCCAGTAGTATTGCTGTGTCTGGGTACGAGCAGTACTTC	CASSIAVSGYEQYF
TRBV9	-	TRBJ2-7	-	TGTGCCAGCAGCCCTAGACAGGAGCCCTACGAGCAGTACTTC	CASSPRQEPYEQYF
TRBV6-5	-	TRBJ1-5	-	TGTGCCAGCAGTTACTCGACTCCCGGTAGCAATCAGCCCCAGCATTTT	CASSYSTPGSNQPQHF
TRBV2	TRBD1	TRBJ2-1	-	TGTGCCAGCAGTCTCGGACAGGGGGCCAACAATGAGCAGTTCTTC	CASSLGQGANNEQFF
TRBV27	TRBD1	TRBJ1-2	-	TGTGCCAGCAGTTACCGACATTCAGGGGGCCATGGCTACACCTTC	CASSYRHSGGHGYTF
TRBV6-5	-	TRBJ2-2	-	TGTGCCAGCAGTTACTCCTCCCCGGGCGGGGAGCTGTTTTTT	CASSYSSPGGELFF
TRBV19	-	TRBJ1-2	-	TGTGCCAGTATACCCGGTGAGGGAGTGCCTTCGAGCGGCTACACCTTC	CASIPGEGVPSSGYTF